Below are 9 T cell receptor beta chains sequenced from a single sample in a study of HIV-infected children after antiretroviral therapy interruption. Stated treatment: PENTA 11 planned treatment interruption arm or continuous ART arm. RNA-based 3' RACE libraries used unique molecular identifiers. Each CDR3 protein is one row after TCRdb ran MiXCR on the 3' RACE reads. Among more than 12,000 distinct CDR3 sequences, about 3.4% were seen once, and the ten largest hold 30% to 40%. This specimen was CD45RO+ CD8+ T cells from PBMCs, pooled from several time points, taken from a donor given antiretroviral therapy, either interrupted or continuous. Noted subset: memory CD8+ CD45RO+ CD45RA- T cells. These receptor sequences come from a pool of human donors with HIV.

This clonotype was counted at least ten times. The CDR3 loop is CASSLTGAGDSPLHF. The CDR3 DNA follows: TGTGCCAGCAGCCTAACCGGGGCTGGGGATTCACCCCTCCACTTT. This chain uses TRBV7-9 with TRBJ1-6; tentative D call: TRBD1 (5 bases). The CDR3 contains 15 residues. CDR1 is SEHNR and CDR2 is FQNEAQ in the germline V gene (reference sequence). Trimming left V 5 bases short and J 8 bases short, with 16 bases between. Drawing the rest from reference TRBV7-9 and TRBJ1-6, the complete variable domain is DTGVSQNPRHKITKRGQNVTFRCDPISEHNRLYWYRQTLGQGPEFLTYFQNEAQLEKSRLLSDRFSAERPKGSFSTLEIQRTEQGDSAMYLCASSLTGAGDSPLHFGNGTRLTVT.

Sample share makes this clonotype medium-sized. The chain is built from TRBV3-1 and TRBJ2-7; D may be TRBD1 (7 bases). Trimming took 0 bases from V and 6 from J, leaving 15 bases between them. CDR3 length: 15 residues. CDR1 is LGHDT and CDR2 is YNNKEL in the germline V gene (reference sequence). The CDR3 DNA is TGTGCCAGCAGCCAAGATAGCGGCAGGGGGTTCGAGCAGTACTTC. Encoded protein: CASSQDSGRGFEQYF.

This clonotype was counted many times. V is TRBV15 and J is TRBJ2-2; 11 positions match TRBD2. The CDR3 extends over 15 amino acids. V was pared by 0 bases and J by 6 bases, with 0 bases of the junction left unmatched. The germline gives CDR1 LNHNV, CDR2 YYDKDF (reference sequence). CDR3 amino acids: CATSRDSGGAGELFF. The CDR3 DNA reads as TGTGCCACCAGCAGAGATAGCGGGGGGGCCGGGGAGCTGTTTTTT.

This clonotype came up many times. J is TRBJ2-7 and V is TRBV2; D unresolved. The CDR3 covers 15 residues. Trimming left V 8 bases short and J 3 bases short, with 20 bases between. CDR1 and CDR2 (germline): SNHLY, FYNNEI. The CDR3 spells CASDSSSGPLYEQYF. The CDR3 coding sequence is TGTGCCAGCGATAGTTCCAGTGGCCCACTCTACGAGCAGTACTTC.

This clonotype was counted many times. The chain combines TRBV27 with TRBJ2-3, with D perhaps matching TRBD1 or TRBD2 (5 bases each). Trimming shortened V by 4 bases and J by 4 bases, and 9 bases separated the two germline ends. Looked up from germline, CDR1 is MNHEY and CDR2 is SMNVEV (reference sequence). The CDR3 totals 13 residues. The CDR3 sequence is CASSSRDPDTQYF. CDR3 sequence (DNA): TGTGCCAGCAGTTCCAGGGACCCAGATACGCAGTATTTT.

This clonotype was counted ten times or more. The chain uses TRBV29-1 and TRBJ2-7, with a tentative D call TRBD2 (5 bases). Trimming took off 6 bases at V and 6 bases at J, with 15 bases between the two ends. This CDR3 is built from 12 residues. The germline CDR1 and CDR2 sequences are SQVTM and ANQGSEA. The CDR3 nucleotides read TGCAGCGTCACTCGGGGTGAGGTCGAGCAGTACTTC. This gives the protein CSVTRGEVEQYF.

This clonotype was counted many times. The chain couples TRBV12-3 or TRBV12-4 to TRBJ2-2; D unresolved. V was clipped by 10 bases and J by 4 bases, with 10 bases between them. The CDR3 covers 12 residues. Here the CDR3 DNA reads TGTGCCACTTCGACGGCCACCGGGGAGCTGTTTTTT. Residues: CATSTATGELFF.

This clonotype was recorded a few times. The chain uses TRBV5-1 and TRBJ2-1; no clear D. The V gene lost 1 base and the J gene lost 4 bases, with 6 bases spanning the gap. The CDR3 totals 13 residues. The germline V gene has CDR1 SGHRS and CDR2 YFSETQ. The CDR3 region has the DNA TGCGCCAGCAGCTTGATGCGATACAATGAGCAGTTCTTC. Its protein is CASSLMRYNEQFF. Using reference TRBV5-1 and TRBJ2-1 for the parts outside the CDR3, the full variable domain is KAGVTQTPRYLIKTRGQQVTLSCSPISGHRSVSWYQQTPGQGLQFLFEYFSETQRNKGNFPGRFSGRQFSNSRSEMNVSTLELGDSALYLCASSLMRYNEQFFGPGTRLTVL.

This clonotype was seen ten or more times. The chain links TRBV5-6 to TRBJ2-3, with 9 positions matching TRBD2. The germline V gene has CDR1 SGHDT and CDR2 YYEEEE. Trimming cost V 2 bases and J 2 bases; bases outside gene matches: 3. The CDR3 consists of 15 residues. CDR3 in DNA: TGTGCCAGCAGCTTAGTAGCGGGGGCCACAGATACGCAGTATTTT. This translates into CASSLVAGATDTQYF.